The 20 T cell receptor beta chains below come from one sample, sequenced in a study of PD-1 blockade in classical Hodgkin lymphoma. Relapses following autologous stem cell transplantation were seen in all patients, with brentuximab vedotin exposure varying. The repertoire was sequenced with immunoSEQ multiplex PCR; TCRdb's copy has only in-frame clones and lacks some. The sample has under 70,000 clones; around 89% are singletons. This specimen was peripheral blood mononuclear cells (PBMCs), taken at baseline. The receptor source for this set is a human donor with classical Hodgkin lymphoma.

DNA of the CDR3: TGTGCCAGCAGCCCCGCTCCGGGACAGGGGGCTTATGAGCAGTTCTTC. It codes for CASSPAPGQGAYEQFF. The chain employs TRBV6-6 and TRBJ2-1, with 12 bases identical to TRBD1. Per the germline V gene, CDR1 is MNHNY and CDR2 is SVGAGI (reference sequence). With V trimmed by 6 bases and J by 8 bases, 11 bases remained unmatched. The CDR3 runs 16 residues.

V usage is TRBV4-2 and J usage is TRBJ1-1; possible D gene TRBD1, 6 bases. Germline V gene lookup returns CDR1 LGHNA and CDR2 YNFKEQ. The CDR3 is made up of 13 amino acids. Trimming stripped 6 bases from V and 5 bases from J, with 13 bases between. The CDR3 reads CASRKEGGTEAFF. The CDR3 coding sequence is TGTGCCAGCAGAAAAGAGGGGGGAACTGAAGCTTTCTTT.

This sequence joins TRBV5-1 and TRBJ1-4; tentative D call: TRBD1 (5 bases). The germline gives CDR1 SGHRS, CDR2 YFSETQ. With 0 bases removed from V and 8 bases from J, the gap between germline ends came to 11 bases. This CDR3 comprises 14 residues. CDR3 loop: CASSLAGIEEKLFF. The CDR3 DNA reads TGCGCCAGCAGCTTGGCAGGGATCGAGGAAAAACTGTTTTTT.

This clone was observed once. The chain links TRBV9 to TRBJ2-5; TRBD1 aligns across 10 bases. Looked up from germline, CDR1 is SGDLS and CDR2 is YYNGEE. The length of the CDR3 is 19 residues. V lost 4 bases and J lost 5; bases outside the gene matches: 20. The CDR3: CASSPTRRRGQGSWETQYF. CDR3 nucleotides: TGTGCCAGCAGCCCAACAAGGAGACGGGGACAGGGGTCCTGGGAGACCCAGTACTTC.

CDR3 bases: TGCGCCAGCAGCGAGGGACTAGCGGGGGAGCAGTTCTTC. Translation gives CASSEGLAGEQFF. The V call is TRBV5-1, the J call TRBJ2-1; TRBD2 matches 13 bases. Trimming took 4 bases from V and 10 from J; bases not matched to a gene: 2. This CDR3 region has 13 residues. Germline CDR1 and CDR2: SGHRS and YFSETQ.

V and J are TRBV30 and TRBJ1-2; D not certain. The length of the CDR3 is 13 residues. Trimming removed 4 bases at V and 4 bases at J, with 13 bases between. CDR1 is GTSNPN and CDR2 is SVGIG in the germline V gene (reference sequence). The CDR3 sequence: CAWTIAVFYGYTF. In DNA, the CDR3 is TGTGCCTGGACCATAGCGGTCTTCTATGGCTACACCTTC.

The sample holds one count of this clone. This chain uses TRBV6-5 with TRBJ2-5; 10 nucleotides agree with TRBD2. Unmatched junction bases numbered 2, after V lost 0 bases and J lost 1 base. The CDR3 is 16 amino acids. CDR1 is MNHEY and CDR2 is SVGAGI in the germline V gene. The CDR3, as DNA: TGTGCCAGCAGTTACTCGACTAGCGGGCGCCAAGAGACCCAGTACTTC. This encodes CASSYSTSGRQETQYF.

This clone was seen just once. The V call is TRBV2, the J call TRBJ2-3, with unresolved D. Deletions cut 5 bases from V and 1 base from J, with 13 bases between. The CDR3 is made up of 15 amino acids. Germline values: CDR1 SNHLY, CDR2 FYNNEI. As DNA, the CDR3 is TGTGCCAGCAGTCACCCCTCAGTGGGCACAGATACGCAGTATTTT. Its protein is CASSHPSVGTDTQYF.

The chain has TRBV11-3 and TRBJ1-1, with 7 bases matching TRBD1. Germline values: CDR1 SGHNT, CDR2 YENEEA. Losses at the gene ends were 2 bases for V and 1 base for J; bases not matched to a gene: 4. The CDR3 has 15 residues. Here the CDR3 DNA reads TGTGCCAGCAGCTTATCGGGACAGCAGAACACTGAAGCTTTCTTT. It encodes CASSLSGQQNTEAFF.

This chain joins TRBV6-5 and TRBJ1-2, with 7 bases that match TRBD1. The CDR3 runs to 14 residues. CDR1 and CDR2 (germline): MNHEY, SVGAGI. Trimming removed 8 bases from V and 7 bases from J; junction bases left unmatched: 13. This CDR3 is CASWDQDRVFGYTF. DNA of the CDR3: TGTGCCAGCTGGGACCAAGACAGGGTATTTGGCTACACCTTC.

The V gene is TRBV6-1, the J gene TRBJ2-7; 10 bases are shared with TRBD1. J was trimmed by 4 bases and V by 4 bases; bases with no gene match: 7. CDR1 and CDR2 (germline): MNHNS, SASEGT. The CDR3 loop spans 15 amino acids. CDR3 loop: CASSVFGTGVYEQYF. CDR3 coding DNA: TGTGCCAGCAGTGTGTTCGGGACAGGGGTGTACGAGCAGTACTTC.

V is TRBV2 and J is TRBJ1-3, with no clear D. The germline gives CDR1 SNHLY, CDR2 FYNNEI. With 6 bases removed from V and 0 bases from J, the gap between germline ends came to 12 bases. The CDR3 has 15 amino acids. This CDR3 reads CASRRDLDSGNTIYF. CDR3 in DNA: TGTGCCAGCAGAAGGGATTTGGACTCTGGAAACACCATATATTTT. The complete variable domain, with remaining parts taken from reference TRBV2 and TRBJ1-3, reads EPEVTQTPSHQVTQMGQEVILRCVPISNHLYFYWYRQILGQKVEFLVSFYNNEISEKSEIFDDQFSVERPDGSNFTLKIRSTKLEDSAMYFCASRRDLDSGNTIYFGEGSWLTVV.

J is TRBJ2-1 and V is TRBV7-3; D assignment may be TRBD1 or TRBD2 (6 bases each). The CDR3 has 14 amino acids. The germline V and J ends were trimmed by 2 bases and 7 bases, with 12 bases remaining between them. The germline gives CDR1 SGHTA, CDR2 FQGTGA. CDR3 sequence (DNA): TGTGCCAGCAGCTTAGGGGGGCCGGCGAATGAGCAGTTCTTC. Its protein product is CASSLGGPANEQFF.

This clone appeared once. This chain joins TRBV7-9 and TRBJ1-3; maybe TRBD1 (5 bases). Per the germline V gene, CDR1 is SEHNR and CDR2 is FQNEAQ (reference sequence). V lost 7 bases and J 4 bases, leaving 17 bases between the germline ends. The CDR3 covers 15 residues. CDR3 protein: CASTTLRDGGNTIYF. DNA for the CDR3: TGTGCCAGCACTACACTCCGGGACGGCGGAAACACCATATATTTT.

The chain combines TRBV7-9 with TRBJ1-4; possible D gene TRBD1, 5 bases. Trimming removed 1 base at V and 6 bases at J, with 18 bases between. CDR1 is SEHNR and CDR2 is FQNEAQ in the germline V gene (reference sequence). The CDR3 has 17 amino acids. CDR3 DNA sequence: TGTGCCAGCAGCTTAGGTGATGGCTGGCAGGGCCATGAAAAACTGTTTTTT. Encoded protein: CASSLGDGWQGHEKLFF.

The rearrangement links TRBV9 to TRBJ2-1, with 9 bases fitting TRBD1. Germline V gene lookup returns CDR1 SGDLS and CDR2 YYNGEE. V trimming: 2 bases; J trimming: 4 bases; junction bases outside the gene matches: 10. This CDR3 region has 17 residues. CDR3 in DNA: TGTGCCAGCAGCGTGAACGTACAGGGGGCGAGGTACAATGAGCAGTTCTTC. This sequence encodes CASSVNVQGARYNEQFF.

V usage is TRBV6-5 and J usage is TRBJ1-4; tentative D call: TRBD1 (6 bases). The germline V gene encodes CDR1 MNHEY and CDR2 SVGAGI. V gave up 0 bases and J gave up 7 bases, with 12 bases separating them. The CDR3 has 15 residues. CDR3 protein: CASSYSGGLGEKLFF. The CDR3, as DNA: TGTGCCAGCAGTTACTCCGGGGGGCTGGGTGAAAAACTGTTTTTT.

The chain recombines TRBV6-1 with TRBJ2-3, with 15 nucleotides matching TRBD2. V lost 6 bases to trimming and J lost 4 bases; unmatched junction nucleotides: 2. This CDR3 spans 15 amino acids. The germline CDR1 and CDR2 sequences are MNHNS and SASEGT. The CDR3 is CASSGLAGGSDTQYF. The CDR3 DNA sequence: TGTGCCAGCAGCGGACTAGCGGGGGGGTCAGATACGCAGTATTTT.

The V and J genes are TRBV6-6 and TRBJ1-5; TRBD1 might be the D (5 bases). The germline CDR1 and CDR2 sequences are MNHNY and SVGAGI (reference sequence). The germline V and J ends were trimmed by 4 bases and 7 bases, with 14 bases remaining between them. The CDR3 totals 14 residues. DNA of the CDR3: TGTGCCAGCAGTTCCACAGGAAACGGGCAGCCCCAGCATTTT. It codes for CASSSTGNGQPQHF.

CDR3 in DNA: TGCGCCAGCAGTCCGTACCGGCAAGAGACCCAGTACTTC. Translated, it gives CASSPYRQETQYF. V usage is TRBV5-1 and J usage is TRBJ2-5, with D uncertain. This CDR3 has 13 residues. The V gene's germline CDR1 is SGHRS and CDR2 YFSETQ. Trimming removed 5 bases at V and 2 bases at J, with 10 bases between.